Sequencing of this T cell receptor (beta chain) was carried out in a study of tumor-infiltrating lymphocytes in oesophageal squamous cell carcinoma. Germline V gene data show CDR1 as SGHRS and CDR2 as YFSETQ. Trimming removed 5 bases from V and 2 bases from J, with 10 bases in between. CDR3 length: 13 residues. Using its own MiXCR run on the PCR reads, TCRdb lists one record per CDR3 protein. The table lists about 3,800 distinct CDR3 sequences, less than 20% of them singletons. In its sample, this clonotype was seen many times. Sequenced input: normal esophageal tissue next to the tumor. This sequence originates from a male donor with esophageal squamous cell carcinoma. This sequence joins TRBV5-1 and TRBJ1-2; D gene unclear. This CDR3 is CASSKVANYGYTF. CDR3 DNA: TGCGCCAGCAGTAAGGTGGCCAACTATGGCTACACCTTC.